This TCR beta chain originates from a study of T cell repertoires in cytomegalovirus infection. Background on the study: Public TCR beta signatures marked donors with CMV infection and the matching HLA.

Of note for this clonotype: Its antigen is as yet unknown.

Germline loops: CDR1 DFQATT, CDR2 SNEGSKA (reference sequence). The CDR3 loop spans 16 amino acids. Trimming cost V 1 base and J 0 bases, with 15 bases left between them. The study's findings and limits: In two of eight donors, the top clonotype was HLA-C-restricted CMV-specific. Frequencies of public TCR beta families were cumulated, and this identified carriers of CMV plus the relevant HLA.

TCRdb processed the reads anew with MiXCR; each CDR3 protein has one entry. The repertoire holds almost 500,000 distinct CDR3 sequences, about 11% seen once, with approximately 10% in the top ten. The material sequenced was PBMCs. The chain couples TRBV20-1 to TRBJ1-1; D remains unclear. The receptor was derived from a human donor in good health (CMV status not recorded). Some clones in this sample may be carry-over from other donors' samples. The DNA of the CDR3 is TGCAGTGCTAGAGTTGGGTCAATGTTAATGAACACTGAAGCTTTCTTT. Translated: CSARVGSMLMNTEAFF.